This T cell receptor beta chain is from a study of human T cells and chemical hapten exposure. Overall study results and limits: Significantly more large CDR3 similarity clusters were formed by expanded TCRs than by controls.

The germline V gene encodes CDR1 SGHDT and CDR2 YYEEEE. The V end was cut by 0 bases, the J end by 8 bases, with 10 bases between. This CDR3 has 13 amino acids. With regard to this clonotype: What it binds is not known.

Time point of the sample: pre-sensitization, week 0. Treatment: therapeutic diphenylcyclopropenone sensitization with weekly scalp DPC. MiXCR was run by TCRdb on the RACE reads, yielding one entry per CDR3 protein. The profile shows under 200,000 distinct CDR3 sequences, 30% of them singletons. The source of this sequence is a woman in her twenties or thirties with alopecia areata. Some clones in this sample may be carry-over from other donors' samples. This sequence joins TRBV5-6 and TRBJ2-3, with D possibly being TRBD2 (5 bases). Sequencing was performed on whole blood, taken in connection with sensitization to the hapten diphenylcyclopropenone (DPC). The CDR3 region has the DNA TGTGCCAGCAGCTTGGGAGGGAGTGGTACGCAGTATTTT. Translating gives CASSLGGSGTQYF.